The table lists the clone carrying this TCR beta chain with a count of one. The data belong to a study of T cell responses to AZD1222 COVID-19 vaccine. Produced via immunoSEQ multiplex PCR; TCRdb's table is partial and in-frame only. The profile shows around 84,000 clones, 90% to 95% of them singletons. Trimming removed 0 bases at V and 4 bases at J, with 13 bases between. This CDR3 spans 15 amino acids. The germline CDR1 and CDR2 sequences are SGHRS and YFSETQ. The sample consisted of peripheral blood, taken on day 0 of MenACWY control vaccination. The receptor was isolated from an adult in good health. The chain carries TRBV5-1 and TRBJ1-2, with D tentatively TRBD1 (5 bases). As DNA, the CDR3 is TGCGCCAGCAGCTTGGGAGCAGGGAGCACCTATGGCTACACCTTC. Its translation is CASSLGAGSTYGYTF. Combining the CDR3 with reference TRBV5-1 and TRBJ1-2 gives the whole variable domain KAGVTQTPRYLIKTRGQQVTLSCSPISGHRSVSWYQQTPGQGLQFLFEYFSETQRNKGNFPGRFSGRQFSNSRSEMNVSTLELGDSALYLCASSLGAGSTYGYTFGSGTRLTVV.